What follows are 27 T cell receptor beta chains derived from one specimen sequenced in a study of cytomegalovirus exposure and HLA in healthy donors. PCR was performed using 60 Vbeta and 13 Jbeta primers. Generated by immunoSEQ multiplex PCR, the TCRdb table keeps only in-frame clones and is missing some. The sample includes over 50,000 clones, roughly nine tenths seen only once; the top ten take approximately 1.6%. The specimen was PBMCs. All receptors derive from a man aged 25 to 40 in good health and CMV-seropositive.

The gene calls are TRBV5-6 and TRBJ2-2; TRBD1 aligns across 10 bases. The CDR3 has 16 amino acids. V shed 2 bases and J 4 bases; nucleotides not matched to a gene: 5. Germline V gene data show CDR1 as SGHDT and CDR2 as YYEEEE. The CDR3 coding sequence is TGTGCCAGCAGCTTCCCGACAGGGGGCGTCACCGGGGAGCTGTTTTTT. It codes for CASSFPTGGVTGELFF.

This chain joins TRBV10-1 and TRBJ2-1; D is perhaps TRBD2 (7 bases). Germline-derived CDR1 and CDR2 are WNHNN and SYGVQD (reference sequence). The CDR3 loop spans 13 amino acids. V shed 5 bases and J shed 7 bases, with 12 bases lying between them. CDR3 sequence: CASSLGGGNEQFF. The CDR3 DNA reads TGCGCCAGCAGTTTGGGAGGGGGGAATGAGCAGTTCTTC.

The V call is TRBV11-2, the J call TRBJ2-1; 10 bases match TRBD2. Germline lookup yields CDR1 SGHAT and CDR2 FQNNGV. The J segment lost 7 bases and the V segment lost 5 bases, leaving 8 bases of the junction unmatched. The CDR3 totals 15 residues. CDR3 in DNA: TGTGCCAGCAGCGGCTCAGCGGGAGGGCGGAATGAGCAGTTCTTC. This codes for CASSGSAGGRNEQFF.

The chain combines TRBV4-1 with TRBJ1-4; 8 bases agree with TRBD1. The CDR3 runs to 17 residues. The J segment lost 8 bases and the V segment lost 7 bases, leaving 18 bases of the junction unmatched. The germline V gene encodes CDR1 MGHRA and CDR2 YSYEKL. The CDR3 sequence is CASTPLFPTGDREKLFF. As DNA, the CDR3 is TGCGCCAGCACCCCCCTCTTTCCGACAGGGGACAGAGAAAAACTGTTTTTT.

The chain links TRBV11-3 to TRBJ2-7; the D gene is possibly TRBD2 (5 bases). CDR1 and CDR2 (germline): SGHNT, YENEEA. The CDR3 is made up of 13 amino acids. V lost 0 bases and J 6 bases, leaving 9 bases between the germline ends. CDR3 amino acids: CASSLDPRGEQYF. As DNA, the CDR3 is TGTGCCAGCAGCTTAGATCCCCGGGGCGAGCAGTACTTC.

The rearrangement links TRBV10-1 to TRBJ1-1; D gene ambiguous. The CDR3 length is 13 residues. From germline, CDR1 is WNHNN and CDR2 SYGVQD (reference sequence). V was cut by 8 bases and J by 2 bases, with 12 bases left in between. Written as DNA, the CDR3 is TGCGCCAGCTCCAACAGTGTCAACACTGAAGCTTTCTTT. Its translation: CASSNSVNTEAFF.

This rearrangement joins TRBV19 to TRBJ1-5; the D is unclear. Germline V gene sequence: CDR1 LNHDA, CDR2 SQIVND (reference sequence). V lost 3 bases to trimming and J lost 9 bases, with 15 bases between them. CDR3 size: 14 residues. CDR3 DNA: TGTGCCAGTAGTATGGCCCCCGGGATCGGGCCCCAGCATTTT. Translating gives CASSMAPGIGPQHF.

The CDR3 bases are TGTGCCAGCACGGGTACCTACTCAGGGGAAGAGACCCAGTACTTC. Protein product: CASTGTYSGEETQYF. The V and J genes are TRBV28 and TRBJ2-5; a weak D match, TRBD1 (6 bases). Deletions cut 7 bases from V and 3 bases from J, with 18 bases between. The germline V gene encodes CDR1 MDHEN and CDR2 SYDVKM. This CDR3 contains 15 residues.

The chain couples TRBV10-3 to TRBJ1-1, with 11 bases that match TRBD1. Germline lookup yields CDR1 ENHRY and CDR2 SYGVKD. V shed 2 bases, J shed 3 bases, and the junction held 2 bases outside the gene matches. The CDR3 contains 15 residues. Here the CDR3 DNA reads TGTGCCATCAGTGAGGGGGGACAGGGGGACACTGAAGCTTTCTTT. Its translation: CAISEGGQGDTEAFF.

The chain combines TRBV11-2 with TRBJ2-7; 11 nucleotides match TRBD2. V trimming: 1 base; J trimming: 6 bases; junction bases outside the gene matches: 5. There are 15 residues in the CDR3. Germline V gene sequence: CDR1 SGHAT, CDR2 FQNNGV. CDR3 loop: CASSLGLLAGVEQYF. CDR3 in DNA: TGTGCCAGCAGCTTAGGTCTACTAGCGGGAGTCGAGCAGTACTTC.

This clone was counted a few times. This chain connects TRBV6-6 to TRBJ2-2; 7 bases line up with TRBD1. The CDR3 runs 12 residues. Looked up from germline, CDR1 is MNHNY and CDR2 is SVGAGI (reference sequence). Losses at the gene ends were 7 bases for V and 6 bases for J; bases not matched to a gene: 2. The CDR3 loop reads CASIRGSGELFF. The CDR3 region has the DNA TGTGCCAGCATCAGGGGGTCCGGGGAGCTGTTTTTT.

J is TRBJ1-1 and V is TRBV19, with D unresolved. Germline loops: CDR1 LNHDA, CDR2 SQIVND (reference sequence). Deletions cut 3 bases from V and 1 base from J, with 9 bases between. The CDR3 has 14 residues. This chain's CDR3 is CASSMTTGNTEAFF. In nucleotides, the CDR3 is TGTGCCAGTAGTATGACGACGGGGAACACTGAAGCTTTCTTT.

The chain carries TRBV6-1 and TRBJ1-2; D uncertain. Per the germline V gene, CDR1 is MNHNS and CDR2 is SASEGT. This CDR3 is 12 amino acids long. Trimming shortened V by 5 bases and J by 7 bases, and 11 bases separated the two germline ends. This CDR3 is CASSQMGVGYTF. CDR3 DNA sequence: TGTGCCAGCAGTCAGATGGGCGTTGGCTACACCTTC.

With respect to this clone: An end of the junction does not agree with germline; a read error may underlie this. The chain uses TRBV7-7 and TRBJ2-5, with D tentatively TRBD2 (6 bases). The V gene's germline CDR1 is SSHAT and CDR2 FNYEAQ (reference sequence). The CDR3 is 14 amino acids. In DNA, the CDR3 is TGTGCTAGCAGCCCGGGACTCCTAGAGGAGACCCAGTACTTC. It codes for CASSPGLLEETQYF.

The rearrangement links TRBV6-4 to TRBJ1-4; unclear D gene. V was trimmed by 7 bases and J by 8 bases, leaving 17 bases between them. Germline V gene data show CDR1 as MRHNA and CDR2 as SNTAGT. The CDR3 has 14 amino acids. The CDR3 loop is CASTRRRFREKLFF. CDR3 DNA sequence: TGTGCCAGCACCAGACGGAGGTTTCGGGAAAAACTGTTTTTT.

The rearrangement joins TRBV7-2 to TRBJ2-7, with no clear D. The CDR3 has 16 amino acids. CDR1 is SGHTA and CDR2 is FQGNSA in the germline V gene. V lost 2 bases and J 1 base, leaving 15 bases between the germline ends. CDR3 sequence (DNA): TGTGCCAGCAGCTTACCCCGCAGGAATCCTTCCTACGAGCAGTACTTC. This translates into CASSLPRRNPSYEQYF.

V usage is TRBV10-2 and J usage is TRBJ1-2; D unresolved. The V end lost 0 bases, the J end lost 0 bases, and 20 bases lay between the germline ends. This CDR3 is 19 amino acids long. The germline CDR1 and CDR2 sequences are WSHSY and SAAADI. The CDR3 DNA reads as TGCGCCAGCAGTGAGTCGGCAGGCCGGGGAAGTCTAGCTAACTATGGCTACACCTTC. It encodes CASSESAGRGSLANYGYTF.

The chain links TRBV5-5 to TRBJ2-3, with D possibly being TRBD2 (6 bases). The V end was cut by 1 base, the J end by 1 base, with 13 bases between. The CDR3 has 16 amino acids. Germline lookup yields CDR1 SGHKS and CDR2 YYEKEE (reference sequence). CDR3 protein: CASSLMGGGGTDTQYF. The CDR3 DNA follows: TGTGCCAGCAGCTTGATGGGGGGAGGCGGCACAGATACGCAGTATTTT.

Remarks on this clone: Other DNA variants within this sample encode the same CDR3. The CDR3 nucleotides read TGCAGCGTTGTAGGGGGGAACACCGGGGAGCTGTTTTTT. Residues: CSVVGGNTGELFF. The V gene is TRBV29-1, the J gene TRBJ2-2; the D gene is possibly TRBD1 (6 bases). V lost 4 bases, J lost 1 base, and 7 bases lay in between. The germline gives CDR1 SQVTM, CDR2 ANQGSEA. This CDR3 region has 13 residues.

This clone has a handful of counts. This chain joins TRBV4-2 and TRBJ2-1; 8 nucleotides agree with TRBD2. This CDR3 is 16 amino acids long. With V trimmed by 1 base and J by 7 bases, 9 bases remained unmatched. Germline V lookup: CDR1 LGHNA, CDR2 YNFKEQ. The CDR3 sequence: CASSQVSGSGDNEQFF. For the CDR3, the DNA is TGTGCCAGCAGCCAAGTGTCGGGTAGCGGGGATAATGAGCAGTTCTTC.

Here the CDR3 reads CARSLARNTEAFF. CDR3 sequence (DNA): TGTGCCAGAAGCTTGGCCAGGAACACTGAAGCTTTCTTT. The V call is TRBV5-3, the J call TRBJ1-1, with D uncertain. TRBV5-3 is sorted into the ORF group, with uncertain function. Trimming left V 0 bases short and J 1 base short, with 4 bases between. This CDR3 has 13 amino acids.

This clone has only a few counts. This chain uses TRBV4-2 with TRBJ2-5, with 7 bases aligning to TRBD1. Trimming removed 6 bases from V and 1 base from J; junction bases left unmatched: 8. The CDR3 contains 15 residues. Per germline, CDR1 LGHNA and CDR2 YNFKEQ. The CDR3 region has the DNA TGTGCCAGCAGGTCTCGGGACAGATCCCAAGAGACCCAGTACTTC. Amino acids: CASRSRDRSQETQYF.

This sequence joins TRBV5-5 and TRBJ2-7; 8 bases match TRBD2. The length of the CDR3 is 14 residues. The V segment lost 1 base and the J segment 7 bases; nucleotides outside the gene matches: 7. Germline values: CDR1 SGHKS, CDR2 YYEKEE (reference sequence). CDR3: CASSLSGSGREQYF. In DNA form, the CDR3 reads TGTGCCAGCAGCTTGAGCGGGAGTGGAAGGGAGCAGTACTTC.

The CDR3 DNA sequence: TGTGCCAGCAGCTTAGGGGACAGGGGGGCCGCATCCTACGAGCAGTACTTC. This sequence encodes CASSLGDRGAASYEQYF. The V and J genes are TRBV11-3 and TRBJ2-7, with 11 bases identical to TRBD1. Trimming took 1 base from V and 1 from J; bases not matched to a gene: 6. The CDR3 covers 17 residues. In germline, CDR1 is SGHNT, CDR2 YENEEA.

The chain uses TRBV9 and TRBJ2-1, with 10 bases that match TRBD2. Germline V CDR1 and CDR2: SGDLS, YYNGEE. V shed 0 bases and J 5 bases; nucleotides not matched to a gene: 8. The length of the CDR3 is 17 residues. For the CDR3, the DNA is TGTGCCAGCAGCGTAGCTATTAGCGGGAGGAGGGACAATGAGCAGTTCTTC. It is translated as CASSVAISGRRDNEQFF.

V is TRBV7-9 and J is TRBJ2-5; TRBD1 matches at 9 bases. From germline, CDR1 is SEHNR and CDR2 FQNEAQ (reference sequence). This CDR3 is 15 amino acids long. The V gene end was trimmed by 7 bases and the J gene end by 4 bases; junction bases not matched to a gene: 10. The CDR3 DNA is TGTGCCAGCACTAGGTGGGGACAGGGAACAGAGACCCAGTACTTC. It translates to CASTRWGQGTETQYF.

The chain employs TRBV6-6 and TRBJ1-5; 7 bases agree with TRBD1. V lost 6 bases, J lost 7 bases, and 9 bases stayed unmatched. The CDR3 contains 14 residues. The germline V gene encodes CDR1 MNHNY and CDR2 SVGAGI (reference sequence). CDR3 sequence: CASRPGQVRQPQHF. The CDR3 DNA reads as TGTGCCAGCAGACCCGGACAGGTCCGGCAGCCCCAGCATTTT.